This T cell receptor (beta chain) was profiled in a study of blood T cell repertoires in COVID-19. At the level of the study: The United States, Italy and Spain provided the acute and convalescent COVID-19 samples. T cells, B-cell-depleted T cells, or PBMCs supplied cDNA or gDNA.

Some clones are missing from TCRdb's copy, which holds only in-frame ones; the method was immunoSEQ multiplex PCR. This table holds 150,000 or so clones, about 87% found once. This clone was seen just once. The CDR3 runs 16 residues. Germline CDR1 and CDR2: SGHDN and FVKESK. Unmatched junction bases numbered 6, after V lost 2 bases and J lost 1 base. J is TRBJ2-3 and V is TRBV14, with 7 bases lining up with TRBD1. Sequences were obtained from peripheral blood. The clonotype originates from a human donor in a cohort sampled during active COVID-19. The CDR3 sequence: CASSQLTGVRTDTQYF. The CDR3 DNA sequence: TGTGCCAGCAGCCAACTTACAGGGGTTCGCACAGATACGCAGTATTTT.